The 5 T cell receptor beta chains in this list originate from one sample, sequenced in a study of T cell repertoires in cytomegalovirus infection (dated by TCRdb to about 2019). Sequencing was carried out with an Illumina HiSeq 1500. TCRdb reran the public reads through fastp at Q25 and MiXCR, keeping productive beta chains. Here each entry gathers all rows of one CDR3 protein and keeps the most common genes and DNA. The sample has hundreds of thousands of distinct CDR3 sequences on record, roughly 30% of them singletons. The top ten constitute 18% of the sample. For these TCRs, the target antigens are not known. What this sample's treatment or condition label stands for: in vitro stimulation with specific CMV peptide epitopes to enrich CMV-specific T cells. Sequenced material: cultured PBMCs, taken from culture after CMV antigen stimulation. These receptors originate from a human donor in good health (CMV status not recorded). Some clones in this sample may be carry-over from other donors' samples.

The J gene is TRBJ2-5, the V gene TRBV28; D not certain. There are 14 residues in the CDR3. The V gene's germline CDR1 is MDHEN and CDR2 SYDVKM. The ends were cut back, 3 bases at V and 0 bases at J, with 8 bases in the middle. The CDR3 protein is CASSFDQYQETQYF. For the CDR3, the DNA is TGTGCCAGCAGTTTTGACCAGTACCAAGAGACCCAGTACTTC. Drawing the rest from reference TRBV28 and TRBJ2-5, the complete variable domain is DVKVTQSSRYLVKRTGEKVFLECVQDMDHENMFWYRQDPGLGLRLIYFSYDVKMKEKGDIPEGYSVSREKKERFSLILESASTNQTSMYLCASSFDQYQETQYFGPGTRLLVL.

The chain uses TRBV25-1 and TRBJ2-5; D uncertain. Between the trimmed V and J ends, which lost 0 bases and 8 bases, there was a span of 4 bases. There are 11 residues in the CDR3. The germline gives CDR1 MGHDK, CDR2 SYGVNS. The CDR3 DNA follows: TGTGCCAGCAGTGAATATGGCACCCAGTACTTC. This gives the protein CASSEYGTQYF.

This clonotype was observed a handful of times. The chain employs TRBV5-4 and TRBJ2-7, with D unresolved. V was pared by 4 bases and J by 5 bases, with 19 bases between. The CDR3 totals 15 residues. Germline V gene data show CDR1 as SGHNT and CDR2 as YYREEE (reference sequence). CDR3 DNA: TGTGCCAGCAGCGAAACATCTTCTCCGACCCACGAGCAGTACTTC. As protein: CASSETSSPTHEQYF.

This clonotype has just one count. The chain carries TRBV9 and TRBJ1-2; D is possibly TRBD1 (5 bases). Germline values: CDR1 SGDLS, CDR2 YYNGEE. V was cut by 4 bases and J by 2 bases, with 24 bases left in between. The CDR3 is made up of 18 amino acids. CDR3 sequence: CASSPSLPWAGTNYGYTF. CDR3 bases: TGTGCCAGCAGCCCCTCCCTACCCTGGGCAGGGACGAACTATGGCTACACCTTC.

J is TRBJ2-7 and V is TRBV15, with D possibly matching TRBD1 (6 bases). V lost 0 bases and J lost 6, with 9 bases in between. Germline lookup yields CDR1 LNHNV and CDR2 YYDKDF (reference sequence). The CDR3 contains 13 residues. This CDR3 is CATSRDAGAEQYF. In nucleotides, the CDR3 is TGTGCCACCAGCAGAGATGCAGGGGCCGAGCAGTACTTC.